Below are 29 T cell receptor beta chains sequenced from a single sample in a study of T cells after posttransplantation cyclophosphamide. Cyclophosphamide on days +3 and +4 followed busulfan-fludarabine conditioning and a marrow graft. Here immunoSEQ multiplex PCR was the method, and the copy in TCRdb shows in-frame clones only, minus some. Observed in the sample are 6,500 to 7,000 clones, none of them singletons. The sample in question was PBMCs, obtained after an allogeneic stem cell transplant with post-transplant cyclophosphamide. These receptors were collected from a male patient aged 30 to 39 who received an allogeneic stem cell transplant from an unrelated donor, was CMV-positive, and had acute and chronic GVHD. Some T cells may originate from the graft donor.

There are a few counts of this clone. The J gene is TRBJ2-2, the V gene TRBV11-3; D is unresolved. From germline, CDR1 is SGHNT and CDR2 YENEEA. This CDR3 region has 12 residues. With 1 base removed from V and 11 bases from J, the gap between germline ends came to 8 bases. The CDR3 region is CASSLGQVELFF. For the CDR3, the DNA is TGTGCCAGCAGCTTAGGTCAGGTAGAGCTGTTTTTT.

By sample share, this clone is medium-sized. At one of its ends the junction is not consistent with the germline gene, which may arise from a read error. The chain joins TRBV25-1 to TRBJ2-1; weak D call: TRBD1 (5 bases). Germline CDR1 reads MGHDK; CDR2 reads SYGVNS. The CDR3 runs 16 residues. The CDR3 protein is CASSEWGSSSNGEQFF. In DNA form, the CDR3 reads TGTGCCAGCAGCGAATGGGGCAGCTCATCGAATGGAGAGCAGTTCTTC. Variable domain in full (rest from reference TRBV25-1 and TRBJ2-1): EADIYQTPRYLVIGTGKKITLECSQTMGHDKMYWYQQDPGMELHLIHYSYGVNSTEKGDLSSESTVSRIRTEHFPLTLESARPSHTSQYLCASSEWGSSSNGEQFFGPGTRLTVL.

This clone has a count of ten or more. This sequence joins TRBV19 and TRBJ1-1; D unresolved. The CDR3 has 14 residues. Germline V gene data show CDR1 as LNHDA and CDR2 as SQIVND (reference sequence). V dropped 8 bases and J dropped 0 bases, with 13 bases sitting between them. The CDR3 sequence is CASGRLTMNTEAFF. Written as DNA, the CDR3 is TGTGCCAGTGGCAGGTTAACCATGAACACTGAAGCTTTCTTT.

There are many counts of this clone. The chain is built from TRBV29-1 and TRBJ2-5; tentatively, D is TRBD2 (6 bases). The CDR3 covers 12 residues. Between the trimmed V and J ends, which lost 8 bases and 3 bases, there was a span of 13 bases. Per the germline V gene, CDR1 is SQVTM and CDR2 is ANQGSEA. The CDR3 DNA reads TGCAGCTTCCAGGGACTGGAAGAGACCCAGTACTTC. Amino acids: CSFQGLEETQYF. Full variable domain (missing parts from reference TRBV29-1 and TRBJ2-5): SAVISQKPSRDICQRGTSLTIQCQVDSQVTMMFWYRQQPGQSLTLIATANQGSEATYESGFVIDKFPISRPNLTFSTLTVSNMSPEDSSIYLCSFQGLEETQYFGPGTRLLVL.

This clone is medium-sized. This rearrangement joins TRBV10-3 to TRBJ1-2; 10 nucleotides align to TRBD1. CDR1 and CDR2 from the germline V gene are ENHRY and SYGVKD. The CDR3 runs 15 residues. The V gene end was trimmed by 2 bases and the J gene end by 10 bases; junction bases not matched to a gene: 10. Here the CDR3 reads CAISEGGQGMRAYTF. DNA of the CDR3: TGTGCCATCAGTGAGGGGGGACAGGGGATGAGAGCCTACACCTTC.

This clone was counted ten times or more. The gene calls are TRBV30 and TRBJ2-1; 10 bases map to TRBD2. CDR3 length: 15 residues. Germline CDR1 and CDR2: GTSNPN and SVGIG (reference sequence). The junction had 7 bases not matched to a gene; V was cut back by 7 bases and J by 1 base. The CDR3 protein is CAYLAGEWSYNEQFF. The CDR3 DNA is TGTGCCTACCTAGCGGGAGAATGGTCCTACAATGAGCAGTTCTTC.

This clone came up many times. The chain has TRBV5-5 and TRBJ2-1, with 7 positions matching TRBD2. V trimming: 0 bases; J trimming: 4 bases; junction bases outside the gene matches: 7. This CDR3 contains 16 residues. CDR1 is SGHKS, CDR2 YYEKEE, per germline (reference sequence). The CDR3 loop reads CASSLEGLGDYNEQFF. The CDR3, as DNA: TGTGCCAGCAGCTTGGAAGGACTAGGAGATTACAATGAGCAGTTCTTC.

This clone was recorded many times. The rearrangement uses TRBV19 and TRBJ1-1; D is perhaps TRBD1 (5 bases). The germline V and J ends were trimmed by 3 bases and 1 base, with 9 bases remaining between them. CDR1 and CDR2 from the germline V gene are LNHDA and SQIVND (reference sequence). CDR3 length: 14 residues. This chain's CDR3 is CASSIVDKNTEAFF. CDR3 sequence (DNA): TGTGCCAGTAGTATTGTGGACAAGAACACTGAAGCTTTCTTT.

By share, this clone counts as medium-sized. The chain is built from TRBV6-1 and TRBJ2-7, with a tentative D call TRBD1 (5 bases). V was shortened by 7 bases and J by 6 bases, with 10 bases between the two germline ends. The germline V gene has CDR1 MNHNS and CDR2 SASEGT. CDR3 length equals 11 residues. The CDR3, as DNA: TGTGCCAGCATAAGCAGGGCCGAGCAGTACTTC. It translates to CASISRAEQYF.

This clone occurred many times. This chain uses TRBV5-4 with TRBJ1-4; a weak D match, TRBD1 (6 bases). This CDR3 comprises 15 residues. Deletions cut 0 bases from V and 6 bases from J, with 12 bases between. Germline V gives CDR1 SGHNT, CDR2 YYREEE (reference sequence). The CDR3 coding sequence is TGTGCCAGCAGCTTGGGTTCAGGGGTTGATGAAAAACTGTTTTTT. This sequence encodes CASSLGSGVDEKLFF.

This clone is labeled as medium-sized. This chain connects TRBV6-5 to TRBJ1-1; D gene uncertain. The CDR3 sequence is 14 residues long. V was shortened by 0 bases and J by 4 bases, with 9 bases between the two germline ends. CDR1 is MNHEY, CDR2 SVGAGI, per germline. This CDR3 reads CASSYSSVGTEAFF. CDR3 sequence (DNA): TGTGCCAGCAGTTACTCGAGCGTGGGCACTGAAGCTTTCTTT.

This clone was seen repeatedly, ten times or more. The chain uses TRBV5-6 and TRBJ1-2; no definite D call. V shed 4 bases and J shed 9 bases, with 10 bases lying between them. The CDR3 has 11 residues. Germline lookup yields CDR1 SGHDT and CDR2 YYEEEE. In DNA form, the CDR3 reads TGTGCCAGCAGCACCACGGGGAGCTACACCTTC. This gives the protein CASSTTGSYTF.

This clone was recorded at least ten times. This chain uses TRBV29-1 with TRBJ2-7, with TRBD2 identical over 7 bases. Germline CDR1 SQVTM, CDR2 ANQGSEA. The trim removed 8 bases at V and 5 bases at J, leaving 12 bases unmatched. This CDR3 region has 13 residues. This CDR3 reads CSFARGRDHEQYF. CDR3 nucleotide sequence: TGCAGCTTCGCGCGGGGGAGAGATCACGAGCAGTACTTC.

V gene TRBV5-8 combines with J gene TRBJ1-5, with D possibly being TRBD1 (5 bases). The CDR3 sequence is 17 residues long. From germline, CDR1 is SGHTS and CDR2 YDEGEE. Deletions cut 2 bases from V and 0 bases from J, with 15 bases between. This CDR3 is CASSFRRGWDSNQPQHF. The CDR3 nucleotides read TGTGCCAGCAGCTTTCGTAGGGGATGGGATAGCAATCAGCCCCAGCATTTT.

This clone was seen at least ten times. The J gene is TRBJ2-7, the V gene TRBV5-1; 9 bases map to TRBD1. This CDR3 is 14 amino acids long. V shed 3 bases, J shed 5 bases, and the junction held 6 bases outside the gene matches. From germline, CDR1 is SGHRS and CDR2 YFSETQ. CDR3 coding DNA: TGCGCCAGCAGCTCTTCGGGACAGGGCGACGAGCAGTACTTC. This translates into CASSSSGQGDEQYF.

This clone was picked up many times. The CDR3 protein is CASSFGGANPYGYTF. CDR3 bases: TGTGCCAGCAGCTTCGGGGGTGCGAACCCTTATGGCTACACCTTC. This chain connects TRBV7-2 to TRBJ1-2, with TRBD1 as a possible D gene (5 bases). The CDR3 contains 15 residues. Trimming left V 3 bases short and J 5 bases short, with 16 bases between. Germline-derived CDR1 and CDR2 are SGHTA and FQGNSA. Using reference TRBV7-2 and TRBJ1-2 for the parts outside the CDR3, the full variable domain is GAGVSQSPSNKVTEKGKDVELRCDPISGHTALYWYRQSLGQGLEFLIYFQGNSAPDKSGLPSDRFSAERTGGSVSTLTIQRTQQEDSAVYLCASSFGGANPYGYTFGSGTRLTVV.

This clone has at least ten counts. The gene calls are TRBV15 and TRBJ1-1; TRBD1 might be the D (5 bases). The CDR3 length is 16 residues. The V end lost 0 bases, the J end lost 1 base, and 12 bases lay between the germline ends. The germline gives CDR1 LNHNV, CDR2 YYDKDF (reference sequence). Here the CDR3 DNA reads TGTGCCACCAGCAGAGATCTCGGACACTCGAACACTGAAGCTTTCTTT. Translated, it gives CATSRDLGHSNTEAFF.

This clone has a count of ten or more. This chain links TRBV28 with TRBJ1-3, with 7 bases that match TRBD1. The V and J ends lost 6 bases and 3 bases, in that order; junction bases with no gene match: 5. In germline, CDR1 is MDHEN, CDR2 SYDVKM. The CDR3 is made up of 14 amino acids. CDR3 bases: TGTGCCAGCAGGCCCGGGACAGATGGAAACACCATATATTTT. It is translated as CASRPGTDGNTIYF.

This clone has a count of ten or more. The V call is TRBV9, the J call TRBJ1-2, with TRBD1 matching 9 bases. V gave up 0 bases and J gave up 3 bases; unmatched junction bases: 12. Germline-derived CDR1 and CDR2 are SGDLS and YYNGEE. The CDR3 is 18 amino acids. The CDR3: CASSVASRPGQGDYGYTF. DNA of the CDR3: TGTGCCAGCAGCGTAGCATCGAGGCCGGGACAGGGAGACTATGGCTACACCTTC.

This clone is judged medium-sized. This rearrangement joins TRBV4-3 to TRBJ1-4; D is ambiguous. The V and J ends lost 1 base and 1 base respectively, with 13 bases between them. The germline V gene encodes CDR1 LGHNA and CDR2 YSLEER. The length of the CDR3 is 17 residues. CDR3 amino acids: CASSQVLAGLTNEKLFF. In nucleotides, the CDR3 is TGCGCCAGCAGCCAAGTGCTGGCTGGGCTAACTAATGAAAAACTGTTTTTT.

This clone is medium-sized in the sample. V usage is TRBV7-2 and J usage is TRBJ1-3; 8 bases map to TRBD1. With 4 bases clipped from V and 4 bases from J, the junction kept 6 bases outside the gene matches. The CDR3 length is 15 residues. The germline gives CDR1 SGHTA, CDR2 FQGNSA. In nucleotides, the CDR3 is TGTGCCAGCAGCTCCTCGACAGGGGCGGGAAACACCATATATTTT. Protein product: CASSSSTGAGNTIYF. Full variable domain (missing parts from reference TRBV7-2 and TRBJ1-3): GAGVSQSPSNKVTEKGKDVELRCDPISGHTALYWYRQSLGQGLEFLIYFQGNSAPDKSGLPSDRFSAERTGGSVSTLTIQRTQQEDSAVYLCASSSSTGAGNTIYFGEGSWLTVV.

This clone was seen ten or more times. V usage is TRBV7-9 and J usage is TRBJ1-6, with D possibly TRBD1 on 5 matching bases. Germline CDR1 is SEHNR and CDR2 is FQNEAQ (reference sequence). V was trimmed by 2 bases and J by 5 bases, leaving 19 bases between them. This CDR3 comprises 18 residues. CDR3 coding DNA: TGTGCCAGCAGCTTAAGGACGGGGGGGAATCCCCATAATTCACCCCTCCACTTT. This encodes CASSLRTGGNPHNSPLHF.

This clone has ten or more counts. The rearrangement joins TRBV15 to TRBJ2-7; 9 bases fit TRBD2. The length of the CDR3 is 15 residues. V dropped 0 bases and J dropped 0; count of bases not matched to a gene: 0. Looked up from germline, CDR1 is LNHNV and CDR2 is YYDKDF (reference sequence). CDR3 coding DNA: TGTGCCACCAGCAGAGATAGCGGGAGCTCCTACGAGCAGTACTTC. This encodes CATSRDSGSSYEQYF.

This clone was picked up many times. This chain joins TRBV6-5 and TRBJ2-3; the D gene is possibly TRBD1 (6 bases). The length of the CDR3 is 14 residues. Germline V gives CDR1 MNHEY, CDR2 SVGAGI. The V end was cut by 6 bases, the J end by 1 base, with 11 bases between. Here the CDR3 DNA reads TGTGCCAGCAGCGACAGGTGGGGCACAGATACGCAGTATTTT. Translated, it gives CASSDRWGTDTQYF.

This clone was counted ten times or more. The chain joins TRBV7-2 to TRBJ2-3, with unresolved D. V shed 6 bases and J shed 0 bases, with 10 bases lying between them. This CDR3 is 14 amino acids long. CDR1 is SGHTA, CDR2 FQGNSA, per germline. This CDR3 reads CASRGYASTDTQYF. CDR3 sequence (DNA): TGTGCCAGCAGGGGCTACGCTAGCACAGATACGCAGTATTTT.

This clone was observed many times. This chain joins TRBV29-1 and TRBJ2-1, with 8 bases fitting TRBD1. In germline, CDR1 is SQVTM, CDR2 ANQGSEA. CDR3 length equals 13 residues. V lost 5 bases to trimming and J lost 9 bases; unmatched junction nucleotides: 9. The CDR3 is CSVSGTGLGEQFF. CDR3 bases: TGCAGCGTTTCCGGGACAGGCCTCGGTGAGCAGTTCTTC.

Many counts were recorded for this clone. The rearrangement uses TRBV11-2 and TRBJ1-6; tentative D call: TRBD1 (5 bases). Per the germline V gene, CDR1 is SGHAT and CDR2 is FQNNGV. V was trimmed by 1 base and J by 5 bases, leaving 6 bases between them. The CDR3 spans 14 residues. The CDR3 bases are TGTGCCAGCAGCTTAGGACAGAATAATTCACCCCTCCACTTT. Translating gives CASSLGQNNSPLHF.

This clone occurred many times. V gene TRBV28 combines with J gene TRBJ1-1; 8 bases map to TRBD1. The length of the CDR3 is 15 residues. Per germline, CDR1 MDHEN and CDR2 SYDVKM. J gave up 1 base and V 5 bases, and 6 bases lay outside the gene matches. The CDR3 here is CASSPAGGENTEAFF. The DNA for the CDR3 is TGTGCCAGCAGTCCGGCAGGGGGCGAGAACACTGAAGCTTTCTTT.

This clone is medium-sized in the sample. The rearrangement uses TRBV6-1 and TRBJ1-1; unclear D gene. Trimming shortened V by 5 bases and J by 0 bases, and 7 bases separated the two germline ends. CDR3 length: 13 residues. Germline values: CDR1 MNHNS, CDR2 SASEGT. CDR3 in amino acids: CASSTEMNTEAFF. For the CDR3, the DNA is TGTGCCAGCAGTACAGAAATGAACACTGAAGCTTTCTTT.